A single sample gave rise to the 23 T cell receptor beta chains below, sequenced in a study of CD8+CD57+ T cells in acquired aplastic anemia. CDR3 and TCR beta VDJ profiling relied on genomic DNA as the template. TCRdb recomputed calls from the reads with MiXCR, one row per CDR3 protein. The sample has about 470,000 distinct CDR3 sequences, under 40% seen once. All patients picked for sequencing had shown, by flow cytometry, an expansion of CD8+CD57+ cells. The specimen was sorted CD4+, CD8+, or CD8+CD57+ T cells (not recorded which) from PBMCs. The receptors originated from a human donor with aplastic anemia.

In DNA, the CDR3 is TGCAGTGCAGGGGACAGGGGCAATCAGCCCCAGCATTTT. This sequence encodes CSAGDRGNQPQHF. V and J are TRBV20-1 and TRBJ1-5, with TRBD1 identical over 9 bases. The CDR3 covers 13 residues. V lost 6 bases to trimming and J lost 2 bases; unmatched junction nucleotides: 2. Germline V gene lookup returns CDR1 DFQATT and CDR2 SNEGSKA (reference sequence).

V gene TRBV20-1 combines with J gene TRBJ2-5, with 13 bases fitting TRBD2. Per the germline V gene, CDR1 is DFQATT and CDR2 is SNEGSKA (reference sequence). CDR3 length: 16 residues. V was clipped by 6 bases and J by 2 bases; unmatched bases: 9. Here the CDR3 reads CSATGTSGAGQETQYF. DNA of the CDR3: TGCAGTGCCACCGGGACTAGCGGGGCAGGTCAAGAGACCCAGTACTTC.

This clonotype has a single count. A much larger clone differs from this one at a single base, so this may be a read error. The chain combines TRBV7-6 with TRBJ1-4; D uncertain. The CDR3 has 11 residues. CDR1 SGHVS and CDR2 FNYEAQ come from the germline V gene. The CDR3 spells CAGSFNEKLFF. The CDR3 nucleotides are TGTGCCGGCAGTTTTAATGAAAAACTGTTTTTT.

In this sample, this clonotype turned up a few times. The V call is TRBV7-8, the J call TRBJ1-1, with D unresolved. This CDR3 spans 15 amino acids. V dropped 4 bases and J dropped 0 bases, with 12 bases sitting between them. The germline V gene has CDR1 SGHVS and CDR2 FQNEAQ. The CDR3 reads CASSYSGRVNTEAFF. Here the CDR3 DNA reads TGTGCCAGCAGCTACAGTGGCAGAGTGAACACTGAAGCTTTCTTT.

The gene calls are TRBV4-1 and TRBJ2-7, with TRBD1 matching over 9 bases. V shed 1 base, J shed 6 bases, and the junction held 1 base outside the gene matches. This CDR3 is built from 13 residues. Per germline, CDR1 MGHRA and CDR2 YSYEKL. CDR3 coding DNA: TGCGCCAGCAGCCAAGGGACAGGGGTCGAGCAGTACTTC. Residues: CASSQGTGVEQYF.

The table lists this clonotype with many counts. The CDR3 protein is CASTPSQGAGETQYF. The CDR3 nucleotides read TGTGCCAGCACCCCCAGTCAGGGGGCCGGAGAGACCCAGTACTTC. The gene calls are TRBV25-1 and TRBJ2-5; 8 nucleotides agree with TRBD1. The ends lost 7 bases at V and 4 bases at J; junction bases unmatched: 11. The germline V gene has CDR1 MGHDK and CDR2 SYGVNS. The CDR3 covers 15 residues.

The chain combines TRBV20-1 with TRBJ1-1; 7 bases fit TRBD1. This CDR3 comprises 13 residues. V lost 3 bases, J lost 5 bases, and 6 bases stayed unmatched. Germline loops: CDR1 DFQATT, CDR2 SNEGSKA (reference sequence). CDR3 sequence reads: CSARETGETEAFF. The CDR3 DNA sequence: TGCAGTGCTAGGGAAACAGGGGAAACTGAAGCTTTCTTT.

This clonotype was found many times. The chain uses TRBV7-2 and TRBJ2-7; D is possibly TRBD2 (5 bases). This CDR3 is built from 14 residues. The germline V gene has CDR1 SGHTA and CDR2 FQGNSA. Between the trimmed V and J ends, which lost 1 base and 7 bases, there was a span of 14 bases. This CDR3 is CASSLEASYGEQYF. The CDR3 region has the DNA TGTGCCAGCAGCTTAGAGGCTAGCTACGGGGAGCAGTACTTC.

This clonotype has ten or more counts. V is TRBV9 and J is TRBJ1-6; 8 bases agree with TRBD1. The CDR3 extends over 15 amino acids. From germline, CDR1 is SGDLS and CDR2 YYNGEE. V was clipped by 3 bases and J by 9 bases; unmatched bases: 8. The CDR3, as DNA: TGTGCCAGCAGCGCGGGACAGGATGTTCGTTCACCCCTCCACTTT. Translation gives CASSAGQDVRSPLHF.

The chain carries TRBV20-1 and TRBJ2-3; 12 nucleotides align to TRBD2. CDR3 size: 17 residues. Trimming took 5 bases from V and 0 from J; bases not matched to a gene: 9. Germline CDR1 and CDR2: DFQATT and SNEGSKA (reference sequence). The CDR3 nucleotides read TGCAGTGCTCCCTCAACGCTAGCGGGGGGGAGCACAGATACGCAGTATTTT. Translation gives CSAPSTLAGGSTDTQYF.

J is TRBJ2-5 and V is TRBV12-3 or TRBV12-4; 12 bases align to TRBD2. Germline trimming cut 9 bases from V and 5 bases from J; bases unmatched to any gene: 4. The CDR3 is 13 residues long. The CDR3 reads CASRLAGVETQYF. DNA of the CDR3: TGTGCCAGTAGACTAGCGGGAGTGGAGACCCAGTACTTC.

Comments on this clonotype: One end of the junction does not line up with germline, which may come from a read error. The gene calls are TRBV10-3 and TRBJ1-5; D call uncertain. This CDR3 comprises 11 residues. The germline CDR1 and CDR2 sequences are ENHRY and SYGVKD. The CDR3 DNA is TGTGCCAGCAGTTTCAAGGGAGCCCAGCATTTT. This sequence encodes CASSFKGAQHF.

The chain links TRBV7-6 to TRBJ1-2, with TRBD1 matching 9 bases. Germline CDR1 and CDR2: SGHVS and FNYEAQ. The junction had 7 bases not matched to a gene; V was cut back by 1 base and J by 4 bases. CDR3 length equals 16 residues. The CDR3 region is CASSLEDRGSGYGYTF. In DNA, the CDR3 is TGTGCCAGCAGCTTAGAGGACAGGGGCAGTGGCTATGGCTACACCTTC. Supplemented by reference TRBV7-6 and TRBJ1-2, the full variable domain reads GAGVSQSPRYKVTKRGQDVALRCDPISGHVSLYWYRQALGQGPEFLTYFNYEAQQDKSGLPNDRFSAERPEGSISTLTIQRTEQRDSAMYRCASSLEDRGSGYGYTFGSGTRLTVV.

Details on this clonotype: Possible read error: a much larger clone is one base away. This rearrangement joins TRBV10-2 to TRBJ1-2; a weak D match, TRBD1 (5 bases). The germline V gene has CDR1 WSHSY and CDR2 SAAADI. This CDR3 comprises 13 residues. CDR3 protein: CAIRVTRNYGYTF. The CDR3 DNA reads TGTGCCATCAGGGTGACACGGAACTATGGCTACACCTTC.

Only a few counts were recorded for this clonotype. The chain employs TRBV19 and TRBJ1-3, with 7 bases that match TRBD1. V shed 5 bases and J 0 bases; nucleotides not matched to a gene: 7. The CDR3 sequence is 16 residues long. From germline, CDR1 is LNHDA and CDR2 SQIVND (reference sequence). The CDR3 region has the DNA TGTGCCAGTAGTCTTTCCGGGACAGCCTCTGGAAACACCATATATTTT. It is translated as CASSLSGTASGNTIYF.

The V and J genes are TRBV3-1 and TRBJ1-1; no clear D gene. V was cut by 1 base and J by 6 bases, with 9 bases left in between. Germline CDR1 and CDR2: LGHDT and YNNKEL (reference sequence). This CDR3 contains 13 residues. DNA for the CDR3: TGTGCCAGCAGCCAAGTTGGGCCGCCTGAAGCTTTCTTT. This translates into CASSQVGPPEAFF.

The J gene is TRBJ1-1, the V gene TRBV14, with D perhaps TRBD1 (5 bases). Per the germline V gene, CDR1 is SGHDN and CDR2 is FVKESK. Trimming pared 2 bases from V and 5 bases from J, leaving 9 bases between. The CDR3 consists of 13 residues. The CDR3 sequence: CASSQSRATEAFF. The CDR3 nucleotides read TGTGCCAGCAGCCAAAGCAGGGCGACTGAAGCTTTCTTT. Full variable domain (missing parts from reference TRBV14 and TRBJ1-1): EAGVTQFPSHSVIEKGQTVTLRCDPISGHDNLYWYRRVMGKEIKFLLHFVKESKQDESGMPNNRFLAERTGGTYSTLKVQPAELEDSGVYFCASSQSRATEAFFGQGTRLTVV.

The V gene is TRBV27, the J gene TRBJ2-1; maybe TRBD1 (5 bases). V shed 3 bases and J shed 9 bases, with 12 bases lying between them. Germline V lookup: CDR1 MNHEY, CDR2 SMNVEV (reference sequence). The length of the CDR3 is 13 residues. DNA for the CDR3: TGTGCCAGCAGTTTCTTTTGGGGCACTGAGCAGTTCTTC. This sequence encodes CASSFFWGTEQFF.

The chain couples TRBV19 to TRBJ2-1; TRBD2 matches 8 bases. CDR3 length: 17 residues. The ends lost 1 base at V and 4 bases at J; junction bases unmatched: 9. The germline gives CDR1 LNHDA, CDR2 SQIVND (reference sequence). The CDR3 protein is CASSIGTILAEYNEQFF. In nucleotides, the CDR3 is TGTGCCAGTAGTATAGGGACTATACTAGCGGAATACAATGAGCAGTTCTTC.

Ten or more counts support this clonotype. The chain employs TRBV19 and TRBJ1-5, with D possibly being TRBD1 (5 bases). The germline V and J ends were trimmed by 8 bases and 3 bases, with 11 bases remaining between them. The CDR3 spans 13 residues. Germline lookup yields CDR1 LNHDA and CDR2 SQIVND (reference sequence). CDR3 residues: CASWGRINQPQHF. The DNA of the CDR3 is TGTGCCAGTTGGGGACGGATCAATCAGCCCCAGCATTTT. Using reference TRBV19 and TRBJ1-5 for the parts outside the CDR3, the full variable domain is DGGITQSPKYLFRKEGQNVTLSCEQNLNHDAMYWYRQDPGQGLRLIYYSQIVNDFQKGDIAEGYSVSREKKESFPLTVTSAQKNPTAFYLCASWGRINQPQHFGDGTRLSIL.

The chain couples TRBV4-2 to TRBJ2-7, with 8 bases matching TRBD1. The CDR3 extends over 15 amino acids. The V gene's germline CDR1 is LGHNA and CDR2 YNFKEQ. The junction had 8 bases not matched to a gene; V was cut back by 5 bases and J by 2 bases. Here the CDR3 reads CASSSRTGTAYEQYF. DNA of the CDR3: TGTGCCAGCAGCTCACGGACAGGGACGGCCTACGAGCAGTACTTC.

The rearrangement links TRBV19 to TRBJ2-3, with D possibly called TRBD1 or TRBD2 (5 bases each). Germline lookup yields CDR1 LNHDA and CDR2 SQIVND (reference sequence). Trimming stripped 9 bases from V and 3 bases from J, with 16 bases between. CDR3 size: 14 residues. CDR3 DNA: TGTGCCAGCAGTTTTTGGGGGATTACAGATACGCAGTATTTT. This sequence encodes CASSFWGITDTQYF.

This clonotype was counted between two and nine times. V and J are TRBV14 and TRBJ1-3; D remains unclear. This CDR3 spans 16 amino acids. The V end was cut by 1 base, the J end by 0 bases, with 10 bases between. Germline V gene sequence: CDR1 SGHDN, CDR2 FVKESK. CDR3 in amino acids: CASSQVGRYSGNTIYF. In DNA, the CDR3 is TGTGCCAGCAGCCAAGTCGGCCGATACTCTGGAAACACCATATATTTT.